A single sample gave rise to the 4 T cell receptor beta chains below, sequenced in a study of T cell responses to AZD1222 COVID-19 vaccine. Profiling relied on immunoSEQ multiplex PCR, and the TCRdb table lists in-frame clones only, not all of them. Seen here are hundreds of thousands of clones, about 92% observed once, and the top ten hold around 1%. The sequenced sample was peripheral blood, obtained on day 0 of MenACWY control vaccination. These receptor sequences come from an adult in good health.

The chain couples TRBV3-1 (or the pseudogene TRBV3-2) to TRBJ1-1, with a tentative D call TRBD1 (6 bases). This CDR3 spans 14 amino acids. CDR1 LGHDT and CDR2 YNNKEL come from the germline V gene (reference sequence). V was trimmed by 1 base and J by 5 bases, leaving 11 bases between them. Here the CDR3 reads CASSQGGRGTEAFF. CDR3 in DNA: TGTGCCAGCAGCCAAGGGGGGCGGGGGACTGAAGCTTTCTTT.

The chain joins TRBV6-5 to TRBJ1-5, with D tentatively TRBD1 (6 bases). CDR1 is MNHEY and CDR2 is SVGAGI in the germline V gene. The CDR3 runs to 12 residues. Trimming stripped 7 bases from V and 8 bases from J, with 12 bases between. CDR3 nucleotides: TGTGCCAGCAAGACAGGAAGGGAGCCCCAGCATTTT. It specifies CASKTGREPQHF.

This chain's CDR3 is CAWSIAVSGNYGYTF. The DNA of the CDR3 is TGTGCCTGGAGCATAGCCGTCTCTGGGAACTATGGCTACACCTTC. The gene calls are TRBV30 and TRBJ1-2; the D is unclear. CDR1 is GTSNPN, CDR2 SVGIG, per germline (reference sequence). V was pared by 3 bases and J by 2 bases, with 16 bases between. CDR3 length: 15 residues.

The count of this clone is one. This chain uses TRBV7-6 with TRBJ2-2; 9 bases are a match to TRBD2. Germline values: CDR1 SGHVS, CDR2 FNYEAQ. V dropped 2 bases and J dropped 2; count of bases not matched to a gene: 3. This CDR3 spans 16 amino acids. The CDR3 region is CASSLLAGVNTGELFF. The DNA for the CDR3 is TGTGCCAGCAGCTTATTAGCGGGGGTAAACACCGGGGAGCTGTTTTTT. The entire variable domain, with the rest obtained from reference TRBV7-6 and TRBJ2-2, is as follows: GAGVSQSPRYKVTKRGQDVALRCDPISGHVSLYWYRQALGQGPEFLTYFNYEAQQDKSGLPNDRFSAERPEGSISTLTIQRTEQRDSAMYRCASSLLAGVNTGELFFGEGSRLTVL.